The clone carrying this T cell receptor (beta chain) is classed as medium-sized (0.01 to 0.1%) by frequency. Its matching antigen is unknown. TRB was amplified by touch-down multiplex PCR, primer pools A and B combined. TCRdb reprocessed the multiplex PCR reads, with one entry per CDR3 protein and no DNA. The sample totals some 7,000 distinct CDR3 sequences; its top ten clones hold approximately 25%. This sample is drawn from a study of T cell clusters in autoimmune cytopenias. The study's findings and limits: The T cell clusters came from computational analysis alone and lack functional validation.

Germline V gene lookup returns CDR1 GTSNPN and CDR2 SVGIG (reference sequence). This CDR3 contains 14 residues. TRB was amplified from 250 ng of peripheral blood genomic DNA per sample. This TCR derives from a human donor with an autoimmune cytopenia or autoimmune hepatitis (not recorded which). Specimen: peripheral blood. The chain employs TRBV30 and TRBJ1-3; TCRdb reports TRBD1, a call that lacks DNA to check it against. The CDR3 protein is CAWSTGQRGNTIYF.